The present T cell receptor beta chain was sequenced within a study of cytomegalovirus exposure and HLA in healthy donors. The repertoire was sequenced with immunoSEQ multiplex PCR; TCRdb's copy has only in-frame clones and lacks some. Among tens of thousands of clones listed, about 87% were seen once. Notes on this clone: The junction departs from germline at one end; a sequencing error may be responsible.

Per the germline V gene, CDR1 is MGHRA and CDR2 is YSYEKL. The CDR3 covers 14 residues. This sequence originates from a woman in her late teens or twenties in good health and CMV-seropositive. The specimen was PBMCs. The chain couples TRBV4-1 to TRBJ2-7; weak D call: TRBD1 (5 bases). The CDR3 DNA is TGTGCCAGCAGCCAAGGGTGGGAAGGGGACGAGCAGTACTTC. This translates into CASSQGWEGDEQYF.